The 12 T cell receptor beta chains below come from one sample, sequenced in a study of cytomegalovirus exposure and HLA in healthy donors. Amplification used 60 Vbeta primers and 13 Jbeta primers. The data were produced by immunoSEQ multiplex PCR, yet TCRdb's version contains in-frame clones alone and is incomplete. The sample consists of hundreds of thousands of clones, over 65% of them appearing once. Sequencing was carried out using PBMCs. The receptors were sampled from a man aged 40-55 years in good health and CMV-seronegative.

The CDR3 DNA is TGTGCCAGCCGCCCAACAGGGGAAAACATTCAGTACTTC. Its translation is CASRPTGENIQYF. This chain connects TRBV9 to TRBJ2-4, with TRBD1 matching over 7 bases. CDR3 size: 13 residues. Per the germline V gene, CDR1 is SGDLS and CDR2 is YYNGEE. Germline trimming cut 7 bases from V and 5 bases from J; bases unmatched to any gene: 6.

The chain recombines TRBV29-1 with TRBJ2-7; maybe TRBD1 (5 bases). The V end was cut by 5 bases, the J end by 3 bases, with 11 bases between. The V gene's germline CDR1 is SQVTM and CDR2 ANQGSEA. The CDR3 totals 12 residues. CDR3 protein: CSVSPQGYEQYF. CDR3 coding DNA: TGCAGCGTTAGTCCCCAGGGCTACGAGCAGTACTTC.

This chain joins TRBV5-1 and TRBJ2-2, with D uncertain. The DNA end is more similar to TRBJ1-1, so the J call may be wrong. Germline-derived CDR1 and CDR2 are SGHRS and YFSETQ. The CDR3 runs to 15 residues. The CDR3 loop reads CASSFSTEVNTEAFF. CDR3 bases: TGCGCCAGCAGCTTTAGTACGGAGGTAAACACTGAAGCTTTCTTT.

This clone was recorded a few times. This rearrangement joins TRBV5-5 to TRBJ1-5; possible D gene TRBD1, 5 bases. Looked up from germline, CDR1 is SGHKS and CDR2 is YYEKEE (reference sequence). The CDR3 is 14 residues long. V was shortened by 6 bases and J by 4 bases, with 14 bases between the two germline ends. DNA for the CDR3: TGTGCCAGCACCTGGGGGGGAATTAATCAGCCCCAGCATTTT. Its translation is CASTWGGINQPQHF.

As DNA, the CDR3 is TGTGCCAAACACGGGGTCGCGAACACCGGGGAGCTGTTTTTT. This translates into CAKHGVANTGELFF. V and J are TRBV7-9 and TRBJ2-2; tentatively, D is TRBD2 (5 bases). Trimming took 10 bases from V and 0 from J, leaving 12 bases between them. The CDR3 runs to 14 residues. Germline-derived CDR1 and CDR2 are SEHNR and FQNEAQ (reference sequence).

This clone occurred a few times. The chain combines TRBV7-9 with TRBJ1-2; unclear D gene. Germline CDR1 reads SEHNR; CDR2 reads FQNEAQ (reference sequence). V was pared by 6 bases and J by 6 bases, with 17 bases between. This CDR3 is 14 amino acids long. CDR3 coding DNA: TGTGCCAGCAGAGAATGGAGGGATTCGCATGGCTACACCTTC. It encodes CASREWRDSHGYTF.

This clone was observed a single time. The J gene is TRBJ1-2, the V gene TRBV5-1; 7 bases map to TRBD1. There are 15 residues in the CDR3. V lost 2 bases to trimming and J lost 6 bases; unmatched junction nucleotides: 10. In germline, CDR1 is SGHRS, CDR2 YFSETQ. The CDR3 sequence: CASSLSITGDHGYTF. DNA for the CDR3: TGCGCCAGCAGCTTATCAATTACAGGGGATCATGGCTACACCTTC.

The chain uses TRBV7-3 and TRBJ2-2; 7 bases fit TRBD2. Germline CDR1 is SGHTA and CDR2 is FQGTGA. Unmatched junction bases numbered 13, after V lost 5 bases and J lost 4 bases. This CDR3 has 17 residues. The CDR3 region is CASSPLGGGVVTGELFF. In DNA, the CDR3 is TGTGCCAGCAGCCCGTTGGGCGGGGGAGTCGTCACCGGGGAGCTGTTTTTT.

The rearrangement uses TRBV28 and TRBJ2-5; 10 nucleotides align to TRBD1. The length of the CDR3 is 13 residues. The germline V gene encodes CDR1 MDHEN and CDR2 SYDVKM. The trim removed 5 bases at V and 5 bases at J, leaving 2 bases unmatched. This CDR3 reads CASSPGQGETQYF. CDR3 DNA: TGTGCCAGCAGTCCGGGACAGGGGGAGACCCAGTACTTC.

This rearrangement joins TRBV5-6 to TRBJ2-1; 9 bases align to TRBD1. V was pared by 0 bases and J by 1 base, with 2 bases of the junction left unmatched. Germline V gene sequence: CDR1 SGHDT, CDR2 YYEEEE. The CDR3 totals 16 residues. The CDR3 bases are TGTGCCAGCAGCTTGGGACAGGGGGTATCCTACAATGAGCAGTTCTTC. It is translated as CASSLGQGVSYNEQFF.

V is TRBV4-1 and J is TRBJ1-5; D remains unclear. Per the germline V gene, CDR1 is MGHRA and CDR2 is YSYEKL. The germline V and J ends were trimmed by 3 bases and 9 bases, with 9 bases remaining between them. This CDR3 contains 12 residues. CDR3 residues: CASSQEAGPQHF. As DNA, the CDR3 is TGCGCCAGCAGCCAGGAGGCAGGGCCCCAGCATTTT.

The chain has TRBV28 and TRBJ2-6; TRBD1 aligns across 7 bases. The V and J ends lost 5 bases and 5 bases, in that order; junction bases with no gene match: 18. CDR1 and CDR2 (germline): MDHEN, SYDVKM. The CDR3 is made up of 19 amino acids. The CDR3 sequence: CASSIGLTGLLLRANVLTF. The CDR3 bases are TGTGCCAGCAGTATTGGCCTGACAGGGTTACTTTTACGGGCCAACGTCCTGACTTTC. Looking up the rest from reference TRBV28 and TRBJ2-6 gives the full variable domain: DVKVTQSSRYLVKRTGEKVFLECVQDMDHENMFWYRQDPGLGLRLIYFSYDVKMKEKGDIPEGYSVSREKKERFSLILESASTNQTSMYLCASSIGLTGLLLRANVLTFGAGSRLTVL.